The clone carrying this T cell receptor beta chain was recorded a few times. Antigen unknown. CDR3 length: 13 amino acids. V was shortened by 4 bases and J by 6 bases, with 12 bases between the two germline ends. Germline V gene sequence: CDR1 SGHTA, CDR2 FQGNSA. TCRdb re-derived calls from the 5' RACE reads in MiXCR, one entry per CDR3 protein. Here the sample spans about 790,000 distinct CDR3 sequences, about 20% being singletons. The data stem from a study of identical twins. General study findings and limits: Alpha sequences that were out-of-frame and twin-shared showed an excess of low generation probability.

The sample also formed part of further work on T cells expressing NK-cell markers. Per that paper: Sorted CD3+CD56-NKG2C+, CD3+CD56+NKG2C+ and CD3+CD56+NKG2C- T cells supplied the TCR beta repertoires. Just one sequenced donor of eight was HCMV-seronegative, while seven were seropositive. A handful of donors likewise had their CD3+CD56-NKG2C+ fraction led by these clonotypes.

Sequencing was done on a sample of PBMCs. The sequence was obtained from a woman aged 18-30 years in good health. This rearrangement joins TRBV7-2 to TRBJ1-2, with D maybe TRBD1 (5 bases). The CDR3 coding sequence is TGTGCCAGCAGCTCAGGGAATGGGGATGGCTACACCTTC. This encodes CASSSGNGDGYTF.